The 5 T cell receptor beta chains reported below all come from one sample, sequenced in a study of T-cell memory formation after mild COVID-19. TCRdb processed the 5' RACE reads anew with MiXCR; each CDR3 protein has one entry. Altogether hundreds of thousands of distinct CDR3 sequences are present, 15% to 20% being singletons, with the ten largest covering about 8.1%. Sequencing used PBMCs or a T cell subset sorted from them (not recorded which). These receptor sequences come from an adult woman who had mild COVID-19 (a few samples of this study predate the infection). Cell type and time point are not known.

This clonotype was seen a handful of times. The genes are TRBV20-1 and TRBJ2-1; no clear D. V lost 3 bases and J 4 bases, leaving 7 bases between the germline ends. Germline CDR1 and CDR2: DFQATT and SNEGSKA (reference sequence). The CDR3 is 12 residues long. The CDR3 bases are TGCAGTGCTAGGGGAAATTACAATGAGCAGTTCTTC. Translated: CSARGNYNEQFF.

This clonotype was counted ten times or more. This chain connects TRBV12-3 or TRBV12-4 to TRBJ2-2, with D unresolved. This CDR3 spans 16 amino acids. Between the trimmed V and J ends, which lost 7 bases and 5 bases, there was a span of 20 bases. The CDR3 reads CASTPRAGTRTGELFF. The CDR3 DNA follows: TGTGCCAGCACCCCCCGGGCCGGAACGAGAACCGGGGAGCTGTTTTTT.

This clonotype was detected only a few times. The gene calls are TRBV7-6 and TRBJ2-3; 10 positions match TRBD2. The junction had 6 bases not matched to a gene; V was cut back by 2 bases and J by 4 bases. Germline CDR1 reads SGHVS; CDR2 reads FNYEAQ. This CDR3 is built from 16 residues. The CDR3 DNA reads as TGTGCCAGCAGCTTAAGGCTAGCGGGAGAGGCAGATACGCAGTATTTT. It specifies CASSLRLAGEADTQYF.

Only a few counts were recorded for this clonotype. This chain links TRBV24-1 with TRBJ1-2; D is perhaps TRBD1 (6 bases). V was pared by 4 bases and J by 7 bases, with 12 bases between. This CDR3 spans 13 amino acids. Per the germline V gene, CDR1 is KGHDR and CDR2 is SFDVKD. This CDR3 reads CATSDPDRSGYTF. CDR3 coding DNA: TGTGCCACCAGTGACCCCGACAGGAGTGGCTACACCTTC.

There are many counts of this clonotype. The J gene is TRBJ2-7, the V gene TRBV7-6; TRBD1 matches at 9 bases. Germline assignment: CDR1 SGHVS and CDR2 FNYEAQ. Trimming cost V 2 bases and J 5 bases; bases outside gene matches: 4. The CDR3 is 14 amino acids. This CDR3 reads CASSLPGQGNEQYF. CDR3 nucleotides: TGTGCCAGCAGCTTACCGGGACAGGGAAACGAGCAGTACTTC.